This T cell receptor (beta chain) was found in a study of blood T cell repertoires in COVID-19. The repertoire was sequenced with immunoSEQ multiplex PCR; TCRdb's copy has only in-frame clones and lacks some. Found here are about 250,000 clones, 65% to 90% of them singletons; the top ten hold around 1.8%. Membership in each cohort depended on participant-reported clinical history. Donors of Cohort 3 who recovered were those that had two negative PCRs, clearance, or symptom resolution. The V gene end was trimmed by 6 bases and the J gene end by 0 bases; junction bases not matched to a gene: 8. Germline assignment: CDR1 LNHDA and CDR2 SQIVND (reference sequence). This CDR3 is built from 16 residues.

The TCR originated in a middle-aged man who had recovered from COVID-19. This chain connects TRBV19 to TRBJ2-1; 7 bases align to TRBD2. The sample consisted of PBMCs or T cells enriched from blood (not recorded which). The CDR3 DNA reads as TGTGCCAGTAGCCATACAGCGGGGAGCTCCTACAATGAGCAGTTCTTC. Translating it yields CASSHTAGSSYNEQFF.